Shown below are 19 T cell receptor beta chains from a single sample sequenced in a study of T cell repertoires in cytomegalovirus infection. For these receptors, no antigen is known. Via MiXCR, TCRdb re-called the reads, giving one row per CDR3 protein. Of 570,000 or so distinct CDR3 sequences listed, around 40% are singletons. This specimen was cultured PBMCs, taken from culture after CMV antigen stimulation. All receptors come from a human donor in good health (CMV status not recorded). Some clones in this sample may be carry-over from other donors' samples.

This clonotype was picked up a small number of times. The chain recombines TRBV7-8 with TRBJ1-1; D not certain. This CDR3 region has 13 residues. Germline V gene data show CDR1 as SGHVS and CDR2 as FQNEAQ. V lost 5 bases to trimming and J lost 4 bases, with 11 bases between them. The CDR3 DNA sequence: TGTGCCAGCAGCGGTTCGGTGGGCACTGAAGCTTTCTTT. Residues: CASSGSVGTEAFF.

In this sample, this clonotype turned up many times. The CDR3 DNA reads as TGTGCCAGCAGCGAACAGGGATCGAACACTGAAGCTTTCTTT. The encoded protein is CASSEQGSNTEAFF. The chain links TRBV7-2 to TRBJ1-1; TRBD1 might be the D (6 bases). V lost 5 bases, J lost 1 base, and 11 bases lay in between. CDR3 length: 14 residues. The germline V gene encodes CDR1 SGHTA and CDR2 FQGNSA.

V is TRBV10-3 and J is TRBJ1-1; a weak D match, TRBD1 (6 bases). Trimming stripped 10 bases from V and 1 base from J, with 13 bases between. Germline V CDR1 and CDR2: ENHRY, SYGVKD. This CDR3 contains 13 residues. In DNA form, the CDR3 reads TGTGCCAGCACCACAGGGCCGAACACTGAAGCTTTCTTT. Protein: CASTTGPNTEAFF.

This chain links TRBV6-6 with TRBJ2-1; D remains ambiguous. Between the trimmed V and J ends, which lost 5 bases and 7 bases, there was a span of 15 bases. Per the germline V gene, CDR1 is MNHNY and CDR2 is SVGAGI (reference sequence). There are 14 residues in the CDR3. CDR3 loop: CASSPLGYQNEQFF. For the CDR3, the DNA is TGTGCCAGCAGTCCACTGGGCTACCAAAATGAGCAGTTCTTC.

This clonotype was picked up a small number of times. The chain couples TRBV7-9 to TRBJ1-2, with D maybe TRBD1 (5 bases). The CDR3 is 15 residues long. The V gene's germline CDR1 is SEHNR and CDR2 FQNEAQ (reference sequence). Trimming removed 1 base from V and 8 bases from J, with 17 bases in between. The CDR3 DNA is TGTGCCAGCAGCTTAGGGGACCGGCCATCAAGGGGCTACACCTTC. The encoded protein is CASSLGDRPSRGYTF.

This chain uses TRBV29-1 with TRBJ1-2, with D possibly being TRBD1 (6 bases). Trimming removed 5 bases at V and 5 bases at J, with 12 bases between. This CDR3 is built from 12 residues. Germline V CDR1 and CDR2: SQVTM, ANQGSEA. CDR3 protein: CSVWGTKYGYTF. In DNA form, the CDR3 reads TGCAGCGTTTGGGGGACAAAGTATGGCTACACCTTC.

The V gene is TRBV12-3 or TRBV12-4, the J gene TRBJ2-5, with D tentatively TRBD1 or TRBD2 (5 bases each). The V and J ends lost 6 bases and 5 bases respectively, with 16 bases between them. This CDR3 is 14 amino acids long. CDR3 coding DNA: TGTGCCAGCAGCTGGGACCGAGGGTCGGAGACCCAGTACTTC. It codes for CASSWDRGSETQYF.

DNA of the CDR3: TGTGCCAGCAGCCCCGGACAGGCTAAGTTTCCACGGGAGACCCAGTACTTC. Its protein product is CASSPGQAKFPRETQYF. The chain is built from TRBV11-2 and TRBJ2-5, with 7 positions matching TRBD1. CDR3 length: 17 residues. The trim removed 5 bases at V and 5 bases at J, leaving 17 bases unmatched. Germline-derived CDR1 and CDR2 are SGHAT and FQNNGV.

V gene TRBV19 combines with J gene TRBJ2-3; D call uncertain. This CDR3 comprises 15 residues. V gave up 4 bases and J gave up 2 bases, with 13 bases separating them. From germline, CDR1 is LNHDA and CDR2 SQIVND (reference sequence). The CDR3 nucleotides read TGTGCCAGTAGTAGGAAGGTCACCCCCACAGATACGCAGTATTTT. The encoded protein is CASSRKVTPTDTQYF.

The chain employs TRBV12-3 or TRBV12-4 and TRBJ2-3; D may match TRBD1 or TRBD2 (5 bases each). V lost 5 bases and J lost 1, with 19 bases in between. This CDR3 is built from 17 residues. In nucleotides, the CDR3 is TGTGCCAGCAGTCCATCCCTCCGGGGCGCCGGCACAGATACGCAGTATTTT. This translates into CASSPSLRGAGTDTQYF.

The table lists this clonotype with a few counts. The rearrangement joins TRBV6-2 or TRBV6-3 to TRBJ2-7; 7 bases line up with TRBD2. The CDR3 loop spans 16 amino acids. CDR1 and CDR2 from the germline V gene are MNHEY and SVGEGT. Germline trimming cut 0 bases from V and 0 bases from J; bases unmatched to any gene: 5. CDR3 in amino acids: CASSYSRTGGSYEQYF. The CDR3 DNA reads TGTGCCAGCAGTTACTCGAGGACGGGGGGCTCCTACGAGCAGTACTTC.

This clonotype came up once. The rearrangement uses TRBV19 and TRBJ2-7, with D maybe TRBD2 (6 bases). The CDR3 is 12 residues long. V was cut by 3 bases and J by 4 bases, with 7 bases left in between. The germline V gene has CDR1 LNHDA and CDR2 SQIVND (reference sequence). As DNA, the CDR3 is TGTGCCAGTAGTATCAGCGGGTACGAGCAGTACTTC. This codes for CASSISGYEQYF.

In this sample, this clonotype turned up many times. The CDR3 protein is CASSLGLGGSTYEQYF. The CDR3 DNA sequence: TGTGCCAGCAGCTTAGGGTTAGGGGGTTCGACCTACGAGCAGTACTTC. The chain carries TRBV7-8 and TRBJ2-7, with D tentatively TRBD1 (6 bases). V was clipped by 1 base and J by 2 bases, with 15 bases between them. Per germline, CDR1 SGHVS and CDR2 FQNEAQ. This CDR3 region has 16 residues. Filled out from reference TRBV7-8 and TRBJ2-7, the complete variable domain reads GAGVSQSPRYKVAKRGQDVALRCDPISGHVSLFWYQQALGQGPEFLTYFQNEAQLDKSGLPSDRFFAERPEGSVSTLKIQRTQQEDSAVYLCASSLGLGGSTYEQYFGPGTRLTVT.

This clonotype was counted between two and nine times. This sequence joins TRBV7-8 and TRBJ2-2; either TRBD1 or TRBD2 may fit D (6 bases each). This CDR3 comprises 15 residues. V dropped 5 bases and J dropped 4 bases, with 14 bases sitting between them. In germline, CDR1 is SGHVS, CDR2 FQNEAQ. The CDR3 loop is CASSAMGGGTGELFF. The CDR3 DNA is TGTGCCAGCAGCGCCATGGGGGGCGGCACCGGGGAGCTGTTTTTT.

V usage is TRBV6-1 and J usage is TRBJ2-7, with 7 bases aligning to TRBD2. With 7 bases clipped from V and 4 bases from J, the junction kept 13 bases outside the gene matches. From germline, CDR1 is MNHNS and CDR2 SASEGT. The CDR3 consists of 15 residues. The CDR3 here is CASTRGGATPYEQYF. The CDR3 nucleotides are TGTGCCAGCACCCGCGGGGGTGCCACCCCTTACGAGCAGTACTTC.

The CDR3 nucleotides read TGTGCCAGCAGCTTAGTTGCGTCCGGGATTCGTTCACCCCTCCACTTT. It is translated as CASSLVASGIRSPLHF. The genes are TRBV7-6 and TRBJ1-6; D gene ambiguous. Germline values: CDR1 SGHVS, CDR2 FNYEAQ. Trimming removed 1 base from V and 9 bases from J, with 16 bases in between. The CDR3 length is 16 residues.

The chain combines TRBV5-4 with TRBJ1-1; unclear D gene. The CDR3 has 16 residues. Germline lookup yields CDR1 SGHNT and CDR2 YYREEE (reference sequence). V was clipped by 3 bases and J by 0 bases, with 15 bases between them. As DNA, the CDR3 is TGTGCCAGCAGCTCACAAAGTGGGTTAATGAACACTGAAGCTTTCTTT. Encoded protein: CASSSQSGLMNTEAFF. The full variable domain, rest sourced from reference TRBV5-4 and TRBJ1-1, is ETGVTQSPTHLIKTRGQQVTLRCSSQSGHNTVSWYQQALGQGPQFIFQYYREEENGRGNFPPRFSGLQFPNYSSELNVNALELDDSALYLCASSSQSGLMNTEAFFGQGTRLTVV.

The chain has TRBV18 and TRBJ2-7; 7 bases fit TRBD2. Germline V lookup: CDR1 KGHSH, CDR2 LQKENI. The CDR3 extends over 18 amino acids. J was trimmed by 4 bases and V by 3 bases; bases with no gene match: 18. The CDR3 is CASSPPLGSAGARYEQYF. The CDR3 nucleotides are TGTGCCAGCTCACCGCCCCTGGGGTCGGCGGGAGCTCGGTACGAGCAGTACTTC.

The J gene is TRBJ1-2, the V gene TRBV7-2; tentatively, D is TRBD1 (6 bases). Germline values: CDR1 SGHTA, CDR2 FQGNSA. V lost 5 bases and J lost 6, with 13 bases in between. CDR3 length: 13 amino acids. This CDR3 reads CASSVSRDNGYTF. CDR3 nucleotide sequence: TGTGCCAGCAGCGTAAGCAGGGACAATGGCTACACCTTC.